A single T cell receptor beta chain is shown here with its context. This sample was included in a study of cytomegalovirus exposure and HLA in healthy donors. There are 15 residues in the CDR3. Germline V CDR1 and CDR2: MGHRA, YSYEKL. With 1 base removed from V and 7 bases from J, the gap between germline ends came to 14 bases. Use of 60 Vbeta and 13 Jbeta primers characterized the PCR. Some clones are missing from TCRdb's copy, which holds only in-frame ones; the method was immunoSEQ multiplex PCR. This table holds 160,000 or so clones, 70% to 90% found once. The specimen sequenced was PBMCs. The origin of this receptor is a woman younger than 30 in good health and CMV-seronegative. The chain joins TRBV4-1 to TRBJ2-4, with a tentative D call TRBD2 (6 bases). This CDR3 reads CASSQVWGVGNIQYF. Written as DNA, the CDR3 is TGCGCCAGCAGCCAAGTTTGGGGGGTGGGGAACATTCAGTACTTC.